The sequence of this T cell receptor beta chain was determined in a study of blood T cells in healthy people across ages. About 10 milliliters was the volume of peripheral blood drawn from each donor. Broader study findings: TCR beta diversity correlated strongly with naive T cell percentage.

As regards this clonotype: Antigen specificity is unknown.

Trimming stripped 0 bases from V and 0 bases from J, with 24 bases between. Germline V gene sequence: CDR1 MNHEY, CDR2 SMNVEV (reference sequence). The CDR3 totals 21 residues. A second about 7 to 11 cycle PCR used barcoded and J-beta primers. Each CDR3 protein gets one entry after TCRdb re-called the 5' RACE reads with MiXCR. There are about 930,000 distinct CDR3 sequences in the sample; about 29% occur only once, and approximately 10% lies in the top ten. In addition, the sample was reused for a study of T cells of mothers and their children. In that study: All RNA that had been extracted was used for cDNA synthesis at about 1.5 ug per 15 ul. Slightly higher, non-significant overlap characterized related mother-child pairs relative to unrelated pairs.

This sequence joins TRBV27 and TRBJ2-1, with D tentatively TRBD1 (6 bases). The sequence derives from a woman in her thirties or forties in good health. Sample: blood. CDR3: CASSLSLGLRGYHSSYNEQFF. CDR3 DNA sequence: TGTGCCAGCAGTTTATCCCTGGGGTTGAGGGGGTATCATTCCTCCTACAATGAGCAGTTCTTC.